This TCR beta chain originates from a study of neurological immune-mediated disorders. Germline CDR1 is SQVTM and CDR2 is ANQGSEA. The CDR3 spans 15 residues. Trimming pared 4 bases from V and 2 bases from J, leaving 17 bases between. This clonotype was seen repeatedly, ten times or more. cDNA synthesis was performed by 5'RACE with 10-nucleotide random UMIs. TCRdb re-analysed the 5' RACE reads in MiXCR, keeping a single row per CDR3 protein. The data contain about 25,000 distinct CDR3 sequences, over 3% of them singletons. The TCR sequence derives from a young woman with multiple sclerosis. Sequenced input: PBMCs. The rearrangement joins TRBV29-1 to TRBJ2-5; D unresolved. The CDR3 sequence: CSVGSPYTKQETQYF. The CDR3 nucleotides read TGCAGCGTTGGGTCCCCTTACACGAAGCAAGAGACCCAGTACTTC.